Below are 11 T cell receptor beta chains sequenced from a single sample in a study of vaccination and CD4 T cells after COVID-19. No antigen has been assigned to these receptors. Stated treatment: roughly nine-day PBMC culture with coronavirus spike peptide pools or control peptides (ViraFEST assay). The Oncomine TCR Beta short-read assay was applied to DNA of cultured CD4+ T cells. Each CDR3 protein is one row after TCRdb ran MiXCR on the PCR reads. Of 10,000 or so distinct CDR3 sequences in the sample, roughly 47% were seen once. What was sequenced was CD4+ T cells from blood, cultured in vitro. The receptors stem from a human donor who had recovered from COVID-19.

There are a few counts of this clonotype. The chain links TRBV4-3 to TRBJ2-1; 14 nucleotides line up with TRBD2. Germline CDR1 reads LGHNA; CDR2 reads YSLEER. Trimming cost V 1 base and J 5 bases; bases outside gene matches: 10. This CDR3 region has 19 residues. Here the CDR3 DNA reads TGCGCCAGCAGCCAAGTGGGACTAGCGGGGGTTGCCCCCAACAATGAGCAGTTCTTC. It encodes CASSQVGLAGVAPNNEQFF.

This clonotype was seen a few times. The rearrangement joins TRBV20-1 to TRBJ1-2; D is possibly TRBD1 (6 bases). The CDR3 extends over 11 amino acids. Trimming left V 5 bases short and J 8 bases short, with 12 bases between. Germline assignment: CDR1 DFQATT and CDR2 SNEGSKA (reference sequence). The CDR3 is CSAATGYGYTF. The CDR3 nucleotides are TGCAGTGCTGCCACAGGGTACGGCTACACCTTC.

The chain has TRBV2 and TRBJ2-5; the D call may be TRBD1 or TRBD2 (5 bases each). The CDR3 has 13 residues. Trimming stripped 4 bases from V and 5 bases from J, with 11 bases between. The germline V gene has CDR1 SNHLY and CDR2 FYNNEI. CDR3 in DNA: TGTGCCAGCAGTGCAGGGACGTGGGAGACCCAGTACTTC. Amino acids: CASSAGTWETQYF.

This sequence joins TRBV6-1 and TRBJ1-4; D is uncertain. The CDR3 covers 13 residues. The germline V gene encodes CDR1 MNHNS and CDR2 SASEGT. The V and J ends lost 8 bases and 6 bases respectively, with 13 bases between them. The CDR3 region is CASSGLEDEKLFF. The DNA for the CDR3 is TGTGCCAGCTCCGGCTTAGAGGATGAAAAACTGTTTTTT.

There are a few counts of this clonotype. The chain has TRBV19 and TRBJ1-3; 8 bases agree with TRBD1. The CDR3 is 15 amino acids. Trimming cost V 5 bases and J 2 bases; bases outside gene matches: 5. The germline CDR1 and CDR2 sequences are LNHDA and SQIVND (reference sequence). CDR3 protein: CASSEPGQAGNTIYF. For the CDR3, the DNA is TGTGCCAGTAGTGAACCGGGACAGGCTGGAAACACCATATATTTT.

V usage is TRBV20-1 and J usage is TRBJ2-3; D is ambiguous. The germline V gene has CDR1 DFQATT and CDR2 SNEGSKA (reference sequence). V was cut by 2 bases and J by 3 bases, with 9 bases left in between. The CDR3 loop spans 13 amino acids. CDR3 DNA: TGCAGTGCTAGACTGTCAGTAACAGATACGCAGTATTTT. Encoded protein: CSARLSVTDTQYF.

The V and J genes are TRBV29-1 and TRBJ1-2; D gene ambiguous. V was cut by 4 bases and J by 5 bases, with 17 bases left in between. The length of the CDR3 is 14 residues. Germline CDR1 reads SQVTM; CDR2 reads ANQGSEA. CDR3 region: CSVVMSGKGYGYTF. DNA of the CDR3: TGCAGCGTTGTTATGTCCGGGAAAGGATATGGCTACACCTTC. The entire variable domain, with the rest obtained from reference TRBV29-1 and TRBJ1-2, is as follows: SAVISQKPSRDICQRGTSLTIQCQVDSQVTMMFWYRQQPGQSLTLIATANQGSEATYESGFVIDKFPISRPNLTFSTLTVSNMSPEDSSIYLCSVVMSGKGYGYTFGSGTRLTVV.

The chain is built from TRBV20-1 and TRBJ2-1; 7 bases line up with TRBD1. The length of the CDR3 is 15 residues. The ends lost 5 bases at V and 6 bases at J; junction bases unmatched: 13. Per the germline V gene, CDR1 is DFQATT and CDR2 is SNEGSKA (reference sequence). The CDR3 DNA sequence: TGCAGTGCTGAACAGGGGCGTCTCGCTCGCAATGAGCAGTTCTTC. The encoded protein is CSAEQGRLARNEQFF.

V usage is TRBV7-9 and J usage is TRBJ2-5; D is undetermined. V shed 5 bases and J shed 2 bases, with 3 bases lying between them. Germline values: CDR1 SEHNR, CDR2 FQNEAQ (reference sequence). The CDR3 loop spans 11 amino acids. The CDR3 spells CASSMQETQYF. The CDR3 nucleotides read TGTGCCAGCAGCATGCAAGAGACCCAGTACTTC.

This clonotype appeared a few times. The genes are TRBV7-8 and TRBJ1-2, with D tentatively TRBD1 (6 bases). Per germline, CDR1 SGHVS and CDR2 FQNEAQ. V lost 0 bases, J lost 4 bases, and 9 bases lay in between. The CDR3 totals 14 residues. The CDR3 reads CASSLAGGGYGYTF. Written as DNA, the CDR3 is TGTGCCAGCAGCTTAGCCGGAGGGGGCTATGGCTACACCTTC.

This chain connects TRBV14 to TRBJ1-2; D ambiguous. The CDR3 length is 16 residues. Trimming removed 1 base from V and 8 bases from J, with 20 bases in between. Germline CDR1 SGHDN, CDR2 FVKESK. The CDR3 sequence is CASSQAGREWGRGYTF. The DNA for the CDR3 is TGTGCCAGCAGCCAAGCCGGAAGGGAATGGGGTCGGGGCTACACCTTC.